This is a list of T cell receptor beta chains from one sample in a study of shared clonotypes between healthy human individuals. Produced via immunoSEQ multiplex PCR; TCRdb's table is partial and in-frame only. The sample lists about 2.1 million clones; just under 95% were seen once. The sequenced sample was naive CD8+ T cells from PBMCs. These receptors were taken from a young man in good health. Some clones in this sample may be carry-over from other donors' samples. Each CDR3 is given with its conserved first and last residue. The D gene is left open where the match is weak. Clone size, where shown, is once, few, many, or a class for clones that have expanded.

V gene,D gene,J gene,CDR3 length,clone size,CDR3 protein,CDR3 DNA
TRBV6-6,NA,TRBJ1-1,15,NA,CASSYRDKARTEAFF,TGTGCCAGCAGTTACAGGGACAAAGCCAGGACTGAAGCTTTCTTT
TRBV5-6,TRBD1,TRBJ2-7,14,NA,CASRTGTGVYEQYF,TGTGCCAGCAGGACCGGGACAGGGGTATACGAGCAGTACTTC
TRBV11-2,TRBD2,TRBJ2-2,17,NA,CASSLQRTSGNTGELFF,TGTGCCAGCAGCCTCCAAAGGACTAGCGGGAACACCGGGGAGCTGTTTTTT
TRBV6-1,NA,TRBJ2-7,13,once,CASSAVQRYEQYF,TGTGCCAGCAGTGCGGTACAGAGATACGAGCAGTACTTC
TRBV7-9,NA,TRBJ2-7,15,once,CANSLVSRPEDEQYF,TGTGCCAACAGCTTAGTTTCCCGGCCTGAGGACGAGCAGTACTTC
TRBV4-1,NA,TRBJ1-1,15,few,CASSQESRVNTEAFF,TGCGCCAGCAGCCAAGAGAGCAGGGTGAACACTGAAGCTTTCTTT
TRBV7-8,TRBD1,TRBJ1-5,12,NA,CATGQVVQPQHF,TGTGCCACAGGACAGGTGGTGCAGCCCCAGCATTTT
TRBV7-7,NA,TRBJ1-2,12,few,CASNLRAGSRTF,TGTGCCAGCAACCTCCGGGCAGGGAGTAGGACCTTC
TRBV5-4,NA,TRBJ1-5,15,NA,CASSYARAGFQPQHF,TGTGCCAGCAGCTATGCTAGGGCCGGATTCCAGCCCCAGCATTTT
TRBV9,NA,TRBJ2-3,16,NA,CASSERLGSSTDTQYF,TGTGCCAGCAGCGAGCGATTAGGGAGTAGCACAGATACGCAGTATTTT
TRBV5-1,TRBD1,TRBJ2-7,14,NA,CASSPGQGSYEQYF,TGCGCCAGCAGCCCAGGACAGGGCTCCTACGAGCAGTACTTC
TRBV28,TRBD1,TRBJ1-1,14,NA,CASRETGTGTEAFF,TGTGCCAGCAGGGAGACAGGGACGGGCACTGAAGCTTTCTTT
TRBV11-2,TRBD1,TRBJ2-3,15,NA,CASSFGGQSTDTQYF,TGTGCCAGCAGCTTTGGGGGACAGTCCACAGATACGCAGTATTTT
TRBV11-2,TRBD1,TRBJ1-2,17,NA,CASSLGLRQGIPYGYTF,TGTGCCAGCAGCTTAGGGTTGAGACAGGGAATACCCTATGGCTACACCTTC
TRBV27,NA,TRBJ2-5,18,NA,CASSLGPLSPSVQETQYF,TGTGCCAGCAGTTTAGGCCCGCTCTCCCCTAGCGTTCAAGAGACCCAGTACTTC
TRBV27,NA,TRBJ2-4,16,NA,CASSRQVGGLGNIQYF,TGTGCCAGCAGTCGTCAGGTGGGGGGATTGGGAAACATTCAGTACTTC
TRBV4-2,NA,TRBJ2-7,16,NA,CASSQELTGLSYEQYF,TGTGCCAGCAGCCAAGAATTAACGGGACTCTCCTACGAGCAGTACTTC
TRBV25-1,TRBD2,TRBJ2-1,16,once,CASSEMGLDSYNEQFF,TGTGCCAGCAGTGAAATGGGACTAGATTCCTACAATGAGCAGTTCTTC
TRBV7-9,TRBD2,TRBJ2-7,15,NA,CASSLVREGLYEQYF,TGTGCCAGCAGCTTAGTCCGGGAGGGACTCTACGAGCAGTACTTC
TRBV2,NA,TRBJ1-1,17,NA,CASFPRGTIIIYTEAFF,TGTGCCAGCTTTCCCCGAGGGACCATCATTATCTACACTGAAGCTTTCTTT
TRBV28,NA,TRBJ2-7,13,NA,CASSPTVRPEQYF,TGTGCCAGCAGTCCCACAGTTCGGCCCGAGCAGTACTTC
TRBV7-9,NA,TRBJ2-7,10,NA,CASSEGEQYF,TGTGCCAGCAGCGAAGGGGAGCAGTACTTC
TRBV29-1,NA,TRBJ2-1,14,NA,CSVEGGSSYNEQFF,TGCAGCGTTGAGGGGGGCAGCTCCTACAATGAGCAGTTCTTC
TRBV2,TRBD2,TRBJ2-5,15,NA,CASSERRGRGETQYF,TGTGCCAGCAGTGAGAGGCGCGGGAGGGGAGAGACCCAGTACTTC
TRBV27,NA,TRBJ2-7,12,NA,CASSPGAGEQYF,TGTGCCAGCAGTCCCGGGGCCGGAGAGCAGTACTTC
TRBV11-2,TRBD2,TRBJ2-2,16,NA,CASSLWVAGETGELFF,TGTGCCAGCAGCTTATGGGTAGCGGGAGAAACCGGGGAGCTGTTTTTT
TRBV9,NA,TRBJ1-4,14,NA,CASSVVGSNEKLFF,TGTGCCAGCAGCGTAGTCGGGTCTAATGAAAAACTGTTTTTT
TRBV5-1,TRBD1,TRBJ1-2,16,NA,CASSLNVQGGNYGYTF,TGCGCCAGCAGCTTGAACGTACAGGGGGGTAACTATGGCTACACCTTC
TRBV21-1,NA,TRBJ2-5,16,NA,CASSKALAGIQETQYF,TGTGCCAGCAGCAAAGCGCTAGCGGGGATTCAAGAGACCCAGTACTTC
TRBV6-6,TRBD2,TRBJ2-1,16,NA,CASSYSPLAGLNEQFF,TGTGCCAGCAGTTACTCTCCCCTAGCGGGACTAAATGAGCAGTTCTTC
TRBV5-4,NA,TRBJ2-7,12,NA,CASSSGGYEQYF,TGTGCCAGCAGCTCCGGGGGCTACGAGCAGTACTTC
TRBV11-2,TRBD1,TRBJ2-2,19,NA,CASSLAIRDRVKSAGELFF,TGTGCCAGCAGCTTAGCTATTAGGGACAGGGTTAAGAGTGCTGGGGAGCTGTTTTTT
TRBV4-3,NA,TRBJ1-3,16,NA,CASSQDAGFSGNTIYF,TGCGCCAGCAGCCAAGACGCAGGCTTCTCTGGAAACACCATATATTTT
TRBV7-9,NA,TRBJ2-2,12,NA,CASSLVVGELFF,TGTGCCAGCAGCTTAGTGGTCGGGGAGCTGTTTTTT
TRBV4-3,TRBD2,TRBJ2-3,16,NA,CASSQAGGPGADTQYF,TGCGCCAGCAGCCAAGCGGGAGGGCCGGGAGCAGATACGCAGTATTTT
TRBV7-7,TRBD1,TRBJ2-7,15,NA,CASSSGTGPSYEQYF,TGTGCCAGCAGCTCGGGGACAGGACCCTCCTACGAGCAGTACTTC
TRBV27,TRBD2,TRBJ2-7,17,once,CASSSPKVAGGTYEQYF,TGTGCCAGCAGTTCCCCTAAGGTAGCGGGAGGTACCTACGAGCAGTACTTC
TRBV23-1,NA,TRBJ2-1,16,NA,CASSHPVGESYNEQFF,TGCGCCAGCAGTCATCCGGTGGGGGAGTCCTACAATGAGCAGTTCTTC
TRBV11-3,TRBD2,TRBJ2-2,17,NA,CASSSRLAGGNTGELFF,TGTGCCAGCAGCTCTCGACTAGCGGGAGGGAACACCGGGGAGCTGTTTTTT
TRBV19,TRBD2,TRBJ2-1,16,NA,CASSITSGTFYNEQFF,TGTGCCAGTAGTATTACTAGCGGGACTTTCTACAATGAGCAGTTCTTC
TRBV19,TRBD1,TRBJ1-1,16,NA,CASSVRTGAGNTEAFF,TGTGCCAGTAGTGTTCGGACAGGGGCCGGGAACACTGAAGCTTTCTTT